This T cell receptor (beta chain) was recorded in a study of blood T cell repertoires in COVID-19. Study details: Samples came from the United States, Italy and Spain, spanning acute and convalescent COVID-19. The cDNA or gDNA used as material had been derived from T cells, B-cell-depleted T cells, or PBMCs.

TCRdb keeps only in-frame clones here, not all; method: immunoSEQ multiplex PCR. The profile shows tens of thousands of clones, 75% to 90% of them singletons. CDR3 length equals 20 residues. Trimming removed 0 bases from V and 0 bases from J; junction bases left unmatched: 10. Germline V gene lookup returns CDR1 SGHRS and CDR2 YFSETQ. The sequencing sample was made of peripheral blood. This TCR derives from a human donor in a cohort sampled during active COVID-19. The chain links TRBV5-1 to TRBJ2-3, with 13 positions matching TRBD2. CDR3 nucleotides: TGCGCCAGCAGCTTGGCCCAGACTAGCGGGGGGCCCTATAGCACAGATACGCAGTATTTT. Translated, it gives CASSLAQTSGGPYSTDTQYF.